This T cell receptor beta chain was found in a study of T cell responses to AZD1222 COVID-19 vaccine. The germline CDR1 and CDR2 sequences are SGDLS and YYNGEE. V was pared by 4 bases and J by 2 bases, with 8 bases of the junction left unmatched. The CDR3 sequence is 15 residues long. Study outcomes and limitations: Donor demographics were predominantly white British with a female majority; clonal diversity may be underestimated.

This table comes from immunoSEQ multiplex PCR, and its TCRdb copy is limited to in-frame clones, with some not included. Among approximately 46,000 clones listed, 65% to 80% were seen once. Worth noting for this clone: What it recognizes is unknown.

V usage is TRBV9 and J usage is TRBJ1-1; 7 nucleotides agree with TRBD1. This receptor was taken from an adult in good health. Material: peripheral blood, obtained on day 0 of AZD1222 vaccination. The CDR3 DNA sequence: TGTGCCAGCAGCTCGAGACAGGGCTCAAACACTGAAGCTTTCTTT. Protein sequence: CASSSRQGSNTEAFF.